A single sample is the source of the 22 T cell receptor beta chains below, sequenced in a study of T-cell reconstitution after alpha-beta-depleted transplantation in children. For TCRbeta, the library was prepared with unique molecular identifiers. Each CDR3 protein gets one entry after TCRdb re-called the PCR reads with MiXCR. The sample has more than 120,000 distinct CDR3 sequences; 8% to 10% are singletons. Specimen: PBMCs, mostly from graft donor cells, collected 180 days after TCRalphabeta/CD19-depleted stem cell transplant. Every receptor here comes from a female patient aged 2-15 years who had a stem cell transplant for congenital amegakaryocytic thrombocytopenia, so the T cells may come from the graft donor.

The chain has TRBV5-6 and TRBJ1-5; a weak D match, TRBD1 (6 bases). Germline-derived CDR1 and CDR2 are SGHDT and YYEEEE. This CDR3 has 13 amino acids. The V and J ends lost 5 bases and 6 bases respectively, with 12 bases between them. In DNA, the CDR3 is TGTGCCAGCAGTGTACAGGGCACTCAGCCCCAGCATTTT. Translation gives CASSVQGTQPQHF.

This clonotype was seen more than once but under ten times. In DNA, the CDR3 is TGTGCCAGCCTCTACAGGGAATTCCTCTTATCCTACAATGAGCAGTTCTTC. It is translated as CASLYREFLLSYNEQFF. The chain joins TRBV6-1 to TRBJ2-1; a possible D gene is TRBD1 (6 bases). The germline V gene encodes CDR1 MNHNS and CDR2 SASEGT. CDR3 size: 17 residues. V shed 8 bases and J shed 1 base, with 21 bases lying between them.

This sequence joins TRBV5-1 and TRBJ2-7; 10 positions match TRBD2. V shed 2 bases, J shed 2 bases, and the junction held 4 bases outside the gene matches. CDR3 length equals 15 residues. CDR1 SGHRS and CDR2 YFSETQ come from the germline V gene. The CDR3 reads CASSFSTSGTYEQYF. The CDR3 DNA follows: TGCGCCAGCAGCTTTTCTACTAGCGGGACCTACGAGCAGTACTTC.

V usage is TRBV9 and J usage is TRBJ1-1; perhaps TRBD1 as D (5 bases). V was trimmed by 0 bases and J by 0 bases, leaving 12 bases between them. The CDR3 totals 16 residues. The germline V gene has CDR1 SGDLS and CDR2 YYNGEE. The CDR3 coding sequence is TGTGCCAGCAGCGTAGACCAGGGCTACATGAACACTGAAGCTTTCTTT. This gives the protein CASSVDQGYMNTEAFF.

Ten or more counts support this clonotype. This chain connects TRBV12-3 or TRBV12-4 to TRBJ2-6; D unclear. This CDR3 is 16 amino acids long. The ends were cut back, 8 bases at V and 0 bases at J, with 14 bases in the middle. The CDR3 loop is CASHQVRSSGANVLTF. The CDR3 DNA sequence: TGTGCCAGCCATCAAGTCAGGAGCTCTGGGGCCAACGTCCTGACTTTC.

This clonotype showed up many times. The chain recombines TRBV20-1 with TRBJ2-1, with 10 positions matching TRBD2. Germline V gene sequence: CDR1 DFQATT, CDR2 SNEGSKA (reference sequence). The CDR3 runs to 15 residues. With V trimmed by 1 base and J by 8 bases, 8 bases remained unmatched. The CDR3 protein is CSARALAGSLDEQFF. In DNA, the CDR3 is TGCAGTGCTAGAGCACTAGCGGGAAGTCTGGATGAGCAGTTCTTC.

The V call is TRBV2, the J call TRBJ2-1; 12 bases are a match to TRBD1. CDR1 SNHLY and CDR2 FYNNEI come from the germline V gene. The CDR3 is 23 amino acids. Trimming took 2 bases from V and 3 from J; bases not matched to a gene: 23. The CDR3 here is CASSELKYQGQGADSGLYNEQFF. CDR3 sequence (DNA): TGTGCCAGCAGTGAATTAAAATACCAGGGACAGGGGGCTGATAGCGGGCTCTACAATGAGCAGTTCTTC.

This clonotype has a count of ten or more. This chain uses TRBV28 with TRBJ2-4; weak D call: TRBD2 (6 bases). The CDR3 covers 15 residues. Trimming cost V 2 bases and J 7 bases, with 15 bases left between them. CDR1 and CDR2 (germline): MDHEN, SYDVKM. The CDR3 sequence: CASSLGARRGNIQYF. CDR3 sequence (DNA): TGTGCCAGCAGTTTAGGGGCGCGGAGGGGTAACATTCAGTACTTC.

This clonotype was seen more than once but under ten times. This chain connects TRBV28 to TRBJ2-7; D may be TRBD1 (6 bases). Trimming removed 3 bases from V and 3 bases from J, with 24 bases in between. The length of the CDR3 is 18 residues. The germline V gene encodes CDR1 MDHEN and CDR2 SYDVKM. The CDR3 region has the DNA TGTGCCAGCAGTTTTTCGCTCTCTAGTGTATCAGGGGACTACGAGCAGTACTTC. It specifies CASSFSLSSVSGDYEQYF.

This clonotype was counted ten times or more. This chain links TRBV10-3 with TRBJ2-3; possible D gene TRBD1, 5 bases. The germline V gene has CDR1 ENHRY and CDR2 SYGVKD. The CDR3 is 13 amino acids. Trimming shortened V by 4 bases and J by 6 bases, and 11 bases separated the two germline ends. CDR3 bases: TGTGCCATCAGTGCCCAGGGCTCCGATACGCAGTATTTT. This translates into CAISAQGSDTQYF.

This clonotype has a handful of counts. J is TRBJ2-2 and V is TRBV28; TRBD2 is a possible D gene (6 bases). Germline assignment: CDR1 MDHEN and CDR2 SYDVKM. The CDR3 extends over 13 amino acids. With 3 bases removed from V and 7 bases from J, the gap between germline ends came to 9 bases. CDR3: CASSFTGSGELFF. The CDR3 DNA follows: TGTGCCAGCAGTTTCACCGGGAGCGGGGAGCTGTTTTTT.

The J gene is TRBJ2-1, the V gene TRBV3-1; D not certain. The V gene's germline CDR1 is LGHDT and CDR2 YNNKEL (reference sequence). V was trimmed by 10 bases and J by 6 bases, leaving 31 bases between them. This CDR3 region has 18 residues. The CDR3 region is CATCQGWSALTDPNEQFF. For the CDR3, the DNA is TGTGCCACCTGCCAAGGCTGGTCAGCCCTTACCGACCCCAATGAGCAGTTCTTC.

CDR3 residues: CASSLGGWSTGELFF. The CDR3 bases are TGTGCCAGCAGCTTAGGGGGGTGGAGCACCGGGGAGCTGTTTTTT. The V and J genes are TRBV25-1 and TRBJ2-2; D tentatively reads TRBD1 or TRBD2 (6 bases each). This CDR3 contains 15 residues. The V end lost 6 bases, the J end lost 4 bases, and 15 bases lay between the germline ends. Germline assignment: CDR1 MGHDK and CDR2 SYGVNS. Full variable domain (missing parts from reference TRBV25-1 and TRBJ2-2): EADIYQTPRYLVIGTGKKITLECSQTMGHDKMYWYQQDPGMELHLIHYSYGVNSTEKGDLSSESTVSRIRTEHFPLTLESARPSHTSQYLCASSLGGWSTGELFFGEGSRLTVL.

This clonotype came up many times. The chain carries TRBV4-2 and TRBJ2-2; possible D gene TRBD1, 6 bases. The CDR3 runs to 16 residues. In germline, CDR1 is LGHNA, CDR2 YNFKEQ. Trimming stripped 1 base from V and 1 base from J, with 10 bases between. The CDR3 sequence: CASSQVGGVNTGELFF. CDR3 nucleotide sequence: TGTGCCAGCAGCCAAGTAGGGGGAGTGAACACCGGGGAGCTGTTTTTT.

The V and J genes are TRBV12-3 or TRBV12-4 and TRBJ2-5; TRBD2 matches 9 bases. The CDR3 runs 15 residues. The ends lost 1 base at V and 4 bases at J; junction bases unmatched: 4. The CDR3 DNA is TGTGCCAGCAGTTTAGTAGCGGGAGTGGGAGAGACCCAGTACTTC. This translates into CASSLVAGVGETQYF.

This clonotype was seen a handful of times. The rearrangement links TRBV12-3 or TRBV12-4 to TRBJ2-6; D remains ambiguous. Trimming left V 3 bases short and J 0 bases short, with 12 bases between. The CDR3 is 17 residues long. The CDR3 reads CASSFSVRNSGANVLTF. CDR3 coding DNA: TGTGCCAGCAGTTTCAGCGTCAGGAACTCTGGGGCCAACGTCCTGACTTTC.

This clonotype was counted many times. The chain uses TRBV2 and TRBJ1-1, with 9 bases aligning to TRBD1. The CDR3 loop spans 13 amino acids. With 11 bases clipped from V and 2 bases from J, the junction kept 6 bases outside the gene matches. Looked up from germline, CDR1 is SNHLY and CDR2 is FYNNEI. The CDR3 bases are TGTGCCGTCTACAGGGGGCAAAACACTGAAGCTTTCTTT. Translated: CAVYRGQNTEAFF.

This clonotype was detected ten times or more. The rearrangement joins TRBV20-1 to TRBJ2-7; D call uncertain. The CDR3 length is 14 residues. The germline V gene has CDR1 DFQATT and CDR2 SNEGSKA (reference sequence). With 6 bases removed from V and 0 bases from J, the gap between germline ends came to 15 bases. The CDR3 loop reads CSAASRAHSYEQYF. The CDR3 nucleotides are TGCAGTGCGGCAAGCAGAGCCCACTCCTACGAGCAGTACTTC.

This chain joins TRBV30 and TRBJ2-3, with 8 bases that match TRBD2. The V and J ends lost 8 bases and 6 bases, in that order; junction bases with no gene match: 10. Germline values: CDR1 GTSNPN, CDR2 SVGIG (reference sequence). The CDR3 runs to 13 residues. The CDR3 coding sequence is TGTGCCAGTAGCGGGGAAGTCTTTGATACGCAGTATTTT. Protein: CASSGEVFDTQYF.

This clonotype was seen at least ten times. The rearrangement joins TRBV9 to TRBJ1-1; D is ambiguous. The V end was cut by 0 bases, the J end by 1 base, with 4 bases between. The germline V gene encodes CDR1 SGDLS and CDR2 YYNGEE. This CDR3 contains 13 residues. This CDR3 reads CASSVDGNTEAFF. The CDR3 nucleotides are TGTGCCAGCAGCGTAGACGGGAACACTGAAGCTTTCTTT. The variable domain in full, completed from reference TRBV9 and TRBJ1-1, reads DSGVTQTPKHLITATGQRVTLRCSPRSGDLSVYWYQQSLDQGLQFLIQYYNGEERAKGNILERFSAQQFPDLHSELNLSSLELGDSALYFCASSVDGNTEAFFGQGTRLTVV.

This clonotype has only a few counts. V and J are TRBV2 and TRBJ1-6, with a possible D match to TRBD1 (5 bases). Germline V gene sequence: CDR1 SNHLY, CDR2 FYNNEI. The CDR3 totals 15 residues. V dropped 3 bases and J dropped 5 bases, with 11 bases sitting between them. In nucleotides, the CDR3 is TGTGCCAGCAGTGACAGACAGAGAAATAATTCACCCCTCCACTTT. This gives the protein CASSDRQRNNSPLHF.

This clonotype was seen ten or more times. The chain is built from TRBV7-2 and TRBJ2-1; D may be TRBD1 (5 bases). The CDR3 loop spans 12 amino acids. V gave up 1 base and J gave up 8 bases, with 6 bases separating them. Looked up from germline, CDR1 is SGHTA and CDR2 is FQGNSA. CDR3 DNA sequence: TGTGCCAGCAGCTTAGTCAGGGATGAGCAGTTCTTC. This gives the protein CASSLVRDEQFF.